These 15 T cell receptor beta chains came from one sample sequenced in a study of T cell responses to AZD1222 COVID-19 vaccine. Here immunoSEQ multiplex PCR was the method, and the copy in TCRdb shows in-frame clones only, minus some. The sample has some 130,000 clones; less than 95% are singletons. Sequenced here: peripheral blood, sampled on day 0 of AZD1222 vaccination. These receptors were collected from an adult in good health.

This chain connects TRBV3-1 (or the pseudogene TRBV3-2) to TRBJ2-3; 7 bases fit TRBD1. J was trimmed by 2 bases and V by 1 base; bases with no gene match: 3. This CDR3 spans 15 amino acids. CDR1 LGHDT and CDR2 YNNKEL come from the germline V gene (reference sequence). The CDR3 region has the DNA TGTGCCAGCAGCCAAGGGGACAGCCCCACAGATACGCAGTATTTT. Amino acids: CASSQGDSPTDTQYF.

The chain employs TRBV5-6 and TRBJ2-5; D possibly uses TRBD1 or TRBD2 (5 bases each). The V and J ends lost 3 bases and 1 base respectively, with 13 bases between them. This CDR3 is 15 amino acids long. Germline lookup yields CDR1 SGHDT and CDR2 YYEEEE. The CDR3 region has the DNA TGTGCCAGCAGCTGGTGGGGACGGATCCAAGAGACCCAGTACTTC. Amino acids: CASSWWGRIQETQYF.

J is TRBJ1-6 and V is TRBV28; D not resolved. Germline V gene data show CDR1 as MDHEN and CDR2 as SYDVKM. With 6 bases removed from V and 8 bases from J, the gap between germline ends came to 11 bases. This CDR3 comprises 13 residues. CDR3 in amino acids: CASSSRGYSPLHF. CDR3 coding DNA: TGTGCCAGCAGCTCGCGGGGTTATTCACCCCTCCACTTT.

The gene calls are TRBV3-1 (or the pseudogene TRBV3-2) and TRBJ2-7; D is ambiguous. The CDR3 totals 13 residues. V dropped 1 base and J dropped 2 bases, with 6 bases sitting between them. Germline V lookup: CDR1 LGHDT, CDR2 YNNKEL (reference sequence). CDR3 amino acids: CASSQVPTYEQYF. CDR3 nucleotide sequence: TGTGCCAGCAGCCAAGTCCCAACCTACGAGCAGTACTTC.

Concerning this clone itself: The sample holds other DNA sequences that translate to the same CDR3. The chain carries TRBV5-5 and TRBJ1-2, with D unresolved. The germline gives CDR1 SGHKS, CDR2 YYEKEE (reference sequence). V dropped 0 bases and J dropped 1 base, with 7 bases sitting between them. The CDR3 runs to 14 residues. The CDR3 nucleotides read TGTGCCAGCAGCTTGGCCTGGGATAACTATGGCTACACCTTC. It specifies CASSLAWDNYGYTF.

This clone was counted a single time. This sample also contains other DNA sequences that code for the same CDR3. This chain uses TRBV6-5 with TRBJ1-2; TRBD1 is a possible D gene (5 bases). The CDR3 length is 14 residues. Trimming took off 0 bases at V and 3 bases at J, with 8 bases between the two ends. The germline V gene encodes CDR1 MNHEY and CDR2 SVGAGI. In nucleotides, the CDR3 is TGTGCCAGCAGTTACTCGCGGGGGGACTATGGCTACACCTTC. As protein: CASSYSRGDYGYTF.

The chain has TRBV19 and TRBJ2-7; D perhaps matches TRBD2 (5 bases). The CDR3 spans 11 residues. V lost 8 bases to trimming and J lost 6 bases, with 11 bases between them. The germline gives CDR1 LNHDA, CDR2 SQIVND (reference sequence). CDR3: CASRRGFEQYF. CDR3 DNA: TGTGCCAGTCGACGGGGTTTCGAGCAGTACTTC.

This rearrangement joins TRBV5-4 to TRBJ1-6; D unresolved. V was shortened by 0 bases and J by 7 bases, with 14 bases between the two germline ends. The CDR3 is made up of 16 amino acids. In germline, CDR1 is SGHNT, CDR2 YYREEE (reference sequence). The CDR3 reads CASSLGGRGLNSPLHF. The CDR3 nucleotides are TGTGCCAGCAGCTTGGGGGGTCGGGGTTTGAATTCACCCCTCCACTTT.

The J gene is TRBJ2-7, the V gene TRBV5-6, with unresolved D. CDR3 length equals 11 residues. Trimming stripped 0 bases from V and 7 bases from J, with 5 bases between. The germline V gene has CDR1 SGHDT and CDR2 YYEEEE. The CDR3 reads CASSLEREQYF. The CDR3 nucleotides read TGTGCCAGCAGCTTGGAGAGAGAGCAGTACTTC. The full variable domain, completed using reference TRBV5-6 and TRBJ2-7, is DAGVTQSPTHLIKTRGQQVTLRCSPKSGHDTVSWYQQALGQGPQFIFQYYEEEERQRGNFPDRFSGHQFPNYSSELNVNALLLGDSALYLCASSLEREQYFGPGTRLTVT.

The chain carries TRBV5-1 and TRBJ2-3; possibly TRBD1 for D (6 bases). The germline V gene encodes CDR1 SGHRS and CDR2 YFSETQ. The CDR3 contains 14 residues. V lost 1 base to trimming and J lost 4 bases, with 10 bases between them. CDR3 loop: CASSLLAGADTQYF. CDR3 DNA sequence: TGCGCCAGCAGCTTGTTGGCAGGGGCAGATACGCAGTATTTT.

The chain uses TRBV24-1 and TRBJ1-5; D gene uncertain. V was trimmed by 3 bases and J by 0 bases, leaving 8 bases between them. Germline values: CDR1 KGHDR, CDR2 SFDVKD. The CDR3 covers 15 residues. The CDR3 DNA follows: TGTGCCACCAGTGATCCCGGCCCTAGCAATCAGCCCCAGCATTTT. This gives the protein CATSDPGPSNQPQHF.

The sample holds one count of this clone. The chain links TRBV6-6 to TRBJ1-1; 10 bases are a match to TRBD1. After removal of 6 bases from V and 1 base from J, the junction contained 17 bases not matched to a gene. This CDR3 is 19 amino acids long. The germline gives CDR1 MNHNY, CDR2 SVGAGI (reference sequence). Here the CDR3 DNA reads TGTGCCAGCAGCTCCCGGACAGGGGGTGGAGGCGGTTGGAACACTGAAGCTTTCTTT. Translated: CASSSRTGGGGGWNTEAFF.

The chain uses TRBV10-3 and TRBJ1-2; possible D gene TRBD1, 6 bases. Trimming removed 6 bases at V and 13 bases at J, with 24 bases between. The CDR3 loop spans 14 amino acids. Germline V lookup: CDR1 ENHRY, CDR2 SYGVKD. The CDR3 loop reads CAISPVTGSMEGTF. As DNA, the CDR3 is TGTGCCATCAGCCCTGTGACAGGATCGATGGAGGGCACCTTC.

The V and J genes are TRBV5-1 and TRBJ2-5; tentatively, D is TRBD2 (5 bases). There are 14 residues in the CDR3. The ends were cut back, 4 bases at V and 4 bases at J, with 14 bases in the middle. Germline CDR1 is SGHRS and CDR2 is YFSETQ. The CDR3: CASSEGRFGETQYF. DNA for the CDR3: TGCGCCAGCAGCGAGGGCAGGTTCGGAGAGACCCAGTACTTC.

The V gene is TRBV19, the J gene TRBJ2-7; D unclear. V was trimmed by 8 bases and J by 1 base, leaving 12 bases between them. The CDR3 contains 13 residues. The V gene's germline CDR1 is LNHDA and CDR2 SQIVND (reference sequence). CDR3 DNA: TGTGCCAGTCTGGGCTCCCCATCCTACGAGCAGTACTTC. Protein: CASLGSPSYEQYF.